This is a list of T cell receptor beta chains from one sample in a study of graft-versus-host responses after intestinal transplantation. Repertoires were generated with immunoSEQ multiplex PCR, while TCRdb's copy carries only in-frame clones and drops some. This table holds over 70,000 clones, about four fifths found once. These receptors' antigens are unknown. Sample: unstimulated CD8+ T cells sorted from spleen or lymph node cells, taken before intestinal transplant. These receptor sequences come from a human donor who received an intestinal transplant. Each CDR3 is given with its conserved first and last residue. D genes are given only for firm matches. The size entry is marked missing in some rows and otherwise reads once, few, many or a size class.

size	D	V	J	CDR3	DNA
.	TRBD1	TRBV7-2	TRBJ2-7	CASSSGTGPGYEQYF	TGTGCCAGCAGCTCGGGGACAGGGCCGGGCTACGAGCAGTACTTC
.	TRBD2	TRBV2	TRBJ2-7	CASPSTSDWSYEQYF	TGTGCCAGCCCATCTACTAGCGACTGGTCCTACGAGCAGTACTTC
.	.	TRBV5-1	TRBJ2-7	CASNDRPGPNSYEQYF	TGCGCCAGCAACGACCGACCGGGACCGAACTCCTACGAGCAGTACTTC
.	.	TRBV30	TRBJ2-7	CAWRGRPMSYEQYF	TGTGCCTGGAGAGGACGGCCCATGTCCTACGAGCAGTACTTC
.	TRBD1	TRBV27	TRBJ2-1	CASSSQGDEQFF	TGTGCCAGCAGTTCTCAGGGGGATGAGCAGTTCTTC
.	.	TRBV6-1	TRBJ2-5	CASSERSRGKETQYF	TGTGCCAGCAGTGAACGGAGCAGGGGAAAAGAGACCCAGTACTTC
.	.	TRBV19	TRBJ1-3	CASNGQQHSGNTIYF	TGTGCCAGTAACGGTCAGCAACACTCTGGAAACACCATATATTTT
.	TRBD2	TRBV7-8	TRBJ2-1	CASSPRTSGNEQFF	TGTGCCAGCAGCCCCCGGACTAGCGGGAATGAGCAGTTCTTC
few	TRBD1	TRBV19	TRBJ2-7	CASSPTGPYEQYF	TGTGCCAGTAGCCCGACAGGGCCCTACGAGCAGTACTTC
.	.	TRBV27	TRBJ2-3	CASSLFGFGTDTQYF	TGTGCCAGCAGTTTATTCGGCTTCGGCACAGATACGCAGTATTTT
.	.	TRBV29-1	TRBJ2-7	CSVVGGPYEQYF	TGCAGCGTTGTGGGAGGACCCTACGAGCAGTACTTC
.	TRBD2	TRBV18	TRBJ2-7	CASSPLLLAGDYEQYF	TGTGCCAGCTCACCTCTCCTTTTAGCGGGAGACTACGAGCAGTACTTC
.	TRBD1	TRBV4-1	TRBJ2-7	CASSPWGTGSYEQYF	TGCGCCAGCAGCCCCTGGGGGACAGGGTCCTACGAGCAGTACTTC
.	.	TRBV2	TRBJ1-4	CASTGANEKLFF	TGTGCCAGCACGGGGGCTAATGAAAAACTGTTTTTT
.	TRBD1	TRBV29-1	TRBJ2-1	CSVVVGDRPFF	TGCAGCGTTGTGGTTGGGGACAGACCGTTCTTC
.	.	TRBV9	TRBJ2-3	CASSDPGSTDTQYF	TGTGCCAGCAGCGACCCAGGAAGCACAGATACGCAGTATTTT
.	TRBD1	TRBV2	TRBJ2-7	CATTPGTGAYEQYF	TGTGCCACCACCCCCGGGACAGGGGCCTACGAGCAGTACTTC
once	.	TRBV5-4	TRBJ1-2	CASSLEADGYTF	TGTGCCAGCAGCTTGGAGGCAGATGGCTACACCTTC
.	.	TRBV28	TRBJ2-3	CASSLYRGGTDTQYF	TGTGCCAGCAGTTTATATCGGGGAGGCACAGATACGCAGTATTTT
.	.	TRBV27	TRBJ2-7	CASSLAGSSYEQYF	TGTGCCAGCAGTTTAGCGGGATCCTCCTACGAGCAGTACTTC
.	TRBD1	TRBV7-3	TRBJ1-5	CASSPQGDQPQHF	TGTGCCAGCAGCCCACAGGGGGATCAGCCCCAGCATTTT
.	.	TRBV5-1	TRBJ1-2	CASSLERKSYGYTF	TGCGCCAGCAGCTTGGAACGGAAGTCTTATGGCTACACCTTC
.	TRBD1	TRBV5-1	TRBJ1-2	CASSTRTGWIPLYGYTF	TGCGCCAGCAGCACTCGGACAGGGTGGATTCCTCTCTATGGCTACACCTTC
.	TRBD2	TRBV5-6	TRBJ2-2	CASSHRAGEGTGELFF	TGTGCCAGCAGCCATCGGGCGGGAGAGGGCACCGGGGAGCTGTTTTTT
.	.	TRBV5-4	TRBJ1-2	CASSLGTNYGYTF	TGTGCCAGCAGCTTGGGGACTAACTATGGCTACACCTTC
.	.	TRBV6-5	TRBJ1-2	CASSSFAGDYGYTF	TGTGCCAGCAGTTCCTTTGCCGGGGACTATGGCTACACCTTC
.	.	TRBV5-1	TRBJ1-1	CASSLPPLRTASEGSVAFF	TGCGCCAGCAGCTTGCCCCCCCTTAGGACAGCTTCTGAGGGGAGCGTAGCTTTCTTT
.	.	TRBV7-9	TRBJ1-2	CASSLVVRATYGYTF	TGTGCCAGCAGCTTAGTGGTCAGGGCGACCTATGGCTACACCTTC
.	TRBD1	TRBV5-6	TRBJ2-1	CASDGDRGNEQFF	TGTGCCAGCGATGGGGACAGGGGCAATGAGCAGTTCTTC
.	TRBD2	TRBV12-5	TRBJ2-1	CASGLSGGSYNEQFF	TGTGCTAGTGGTTTGTCGGGGGGAAGCTACAATGAGCAGTTCTTC
.	TRBD2	TRBV27	TRBJ2-7	CASSPGLVYEQYF	TGTGCCAGCAGTCCGGGACTAGTCTACGAGCAGTACTTC
.	.	TRBV19	TRBJ2-7	CASSMGKGTYEQYF	TGTGCCAGTAGTATGGGGAAGGGTACCTACGAGCAGTACTTC
once	.	TRBV4-2	TRBJ1-1	CASSQVLYTEAFF	TGTGCCAGCAGCCAAGTACTCTACACTGAAGCTTTCTTT
.	TRBD2	TRBV7-9	TRBJ2-4	CASSNPAGIAKNIQYF	TGTGCCAGCAGCAATCCAGCGGGGATAGCCAAAAACATTCAGTACTTC
.	.	TRBV21-1	TRBJ2-7	CASSKVTGPSYEQYF	TGTGCCAGCAGCAAGGTAACAGGGCCCAGCTACGAGCAGTACTTC
.	.	TRBV27	TRBJ2-1	CASKDSTRRNEQFF	TGTGCCAGCAAGGACAGCACACGGAGGAATGAGCAGTTCTTC
.	.	TRBV6-5	TRBJ1-2	CASASGLDSDVGF	TGTGCCAGCGCTTCGGGGTTGGACTCCGATGTGGGCTTC
.	TRBD1	TRBV5-1	TRBJ2-7	CASSIGQGAYEQYF	TGCGCCAGCAGCATAGGACAGGGGGCCTACGAGCAGTACTTC
once	.	TRBV25-1	TRBJ2-7	CASSEYFLGERPYEQYF	TGTGCCAGCAGTGAATATTTTTTGGGGGAGCGTCCCTACGAGCAGTACTTC
.	TRBD2	TRBV6-5	TRBJ2-3	CASSRTSGSTDTQYF	TGTGCCAGCAGTCGGACTAGCGGGAGCACAGATACGCAGTATTTT
once	.	TRBV5-4	TRBJ1-1	CASSLIGGYTEAFF	TGTGCCAGCAGCTTGATTGGGGGGTACACTGAAGCTTTCTTT
.	.	TRBV4-2	TRBJ2-1	CASSPLDSGRTSYNEQFF	TGTGCCAGCAGCCCCCTGGACTCGGGACGGACCTCCTACAATGAGCAGTTCTTC
.	TRBD1	TRBV10-3	TRBJ2-7	CAISEGGASYEQYF	TGTGCCATCAGTGAAGGGGGCGCCTCCTACGAGCAGTACTTC
.	TRBD2	TRBV7-3	TRBJ2-3	CASSLAGGASDTQYF	TGTGCCAGCAGCTTAGCCGGGGGGGCGTCAGATACGCAGTATTTT
.	.	TRBV27	TRBJ1-1	CASSPGVPHTEAFF	TGTGCCAGCAGCCCGGGAGTCCCTCACACTGAAGCTTTCTTT
.	TRBD1	TRBV7-3	TRBJ1-1	CASSPPGQAPLEAFF	TGTGCCAGCAGCCCTCCAGGACAGGCGCCCCTAGAAGCTTTCTTT
.	.	TRBV27	TRBJ2-3	CASSLSSGLTDTQYF	TGTGCCAGCAGTTTATCATCCGGGCTCACAGATACGCAGTATTTT
.	.	TRBV20-1	TRBJ2-3	CSARAGDTQYF	TGCAGTGCTAGGGCGGGAGATACGCAGTATTTT
.	.	TRBV5-1	TRBJ1-1	CASSLGPVNTEAFF	TGCGCCAGCAGCCTAGGCCCGGTGAACACTGAAGCTTTCTTT
.	TRBD1	TRBV11-3	TRBJ2-1	CASSPRPGGTNEQFF	TGTGCCAGCAGCCCCCGACCAGGGGGCACAAATGAGCAGTTCTTC
.	.	TRBV6-1	TRBJ2-3	CASMLVTDTQYF	TGTGCCAGCATGCTAGTCACAGATACGCAGTATTTT
.	TRBD1	TRBV6-6	TRBJ2-1	CASSYPQGPQYNEQFF	TGTGCCAGCAGTTACCCACAGGGGCCCCAGTACAATGAGCAGTTCTTC
.	.	TRBV2	TRBJ2-7	CASGRDNSYEQYF	TGTGCCAGCGGGCGGGACAACTCCTACGAGCAGTACTTC
.	.	TRBV11-2	TRBJ2-1	CASSLLGNRDNEQFF	TGTGCCAGCAGCTTATTGGGGAACAGGGACAATGAGCAGTTCTTC
.	.	TRBV9	TRBJ2-2	CASSRGNTGELFF	TGTGCCAGCAGCAGGGGAAACACCGGGGAGCTGTTTTTT